Below, 30 T cell receptor beta chains from the same sample are listed, as sequenced in a study of shared clonotypes between healthy human individuals. Sequencing was performed with immunoSEQ multiplex PCR; in TCRdb, only in-frame clones are kept and a portion is missing. Altogether about 1 million clones are present, approximately 76% being singletons, with the ten largest covering roughly 1.4%. Sample: memory CD4+ T cells sorted from blood. The subset was: CD45RA-negative fraction. The receptors shown here come from a man aged 18 to 35 in good health.

V and J are TRBV5-1 and TRBJ2-1, with D unresolved. CDR1 and CDR2 (germline): SGHRS, YFSETQ. The CDR3 has 12 amino acids. Trimming took 5 bases from V and 6 from J, leaving 9 bases between them. The CDR3 region is CASRPLSNEQFF. CDR3 in DNA: TGCGCCAGCAGACCTTTAAGCAATGAGCAGTTCTTC.

This clone showed up just once. DNA for the CDR3: TGTGCCAGCAGCGAAGACAGGGGGCGCGTCGGGGAGCTGTTTTTT. Translation: CASSEDRGRVGELFF. The V and J genes are TRBV5-6 and TRBJ2-2, with 10 positions matching TRBD1. Per germline, CDR1 SGHDT and CDR2 YYEEEE. This CDR3 contains 15 residues. Unmatched junction bases numbered 7, after V lost 4 bases and J lost 7 bases. Full variable domain (rest looked up from reference TRBV5-6 and TRBJ2-2): DAGVTQSPTHLIKTRGQQVTLRCSPKSGHDTVSWYQQALGQGPQFIFQYYEEEERQRGNFPDRFSGHQFPNYSSELNVNALLLGDSALYLCASSEDRGRVGELFFGEGSRLTVL.

This clone was picked up a small number of times. The chain carries TRBV30 and TRBJ1-6; 7 nucleotides align to TRBD1. Germline values: CDR1 GTSNPN, CDR2 SVGIG (reference sequence). V lost 2 bases and J lost 10; bases outside the gene matches: 5. The CDR3 is 13 amino acids. CDR3 nucleotide sequence: TGTGCCTGGAGTCTTGGGACAGAATCACCCCTCCACTTT. It specifies CAWSLGTESPLHF.

This clone was observed a handful of times. The chain joins TRBV25-1 to TRBJ2-3; weak D call: TRBD2 (6 bases). V dropped 3 bases and J dropped 6 bases, with 16 bases sitting between them. This CDR3 region has 15 residues. Germline lookup yields CDR1 MGHDK and CDR2 SYGVNS. The CDR3 loop reads CASSDRAGKVDTQYF. The CDR3 DNA sequence: TGTGCCAGCAGTGATAGGGCGGGAAAGGTGGATACGCAGTATTTT.

The gene calls are TRBV5-1 and TRBJ2-7; D not certain. The CDR3 is 15 residues long. Per the germline V gene, CDR1 is SGHRS and CDR2 is YFSETQ. V lost 4 bases and J lost 2, with 16 bases in between. CDR3 DNA sequence: TGCGCCAGCAGCCGGACCACACAATCTACCTACGAGCAGTACTTC. Its protein is CASSRTTQSTYEQYF.

V usage is TRBV30 and J usage is TRBJ1-5; D might be TRBD1 (5 bases). V was pared by 1 base and J by 9 bases, with 7 bases between. The CDR3 covers 11 residues. Germline values: CDR1 GTSNPN, CDR2 SVGIG (reference sequence). The CDR3 protein is CAWSDRGPQHF. The DNA for the CDR3 is TGTGCCTGGAGTGATAGGGGGCCCCAGCATTTT. The complete variable domain, with remaining parts taken from reference TRBV30 and TRBJ1-5, reads SQTIHQWPATLVQPVGSPLSLECTVEGTSNPNLYWYRQAAGRGLQLLFYSVGIGQISSEVPQNLSASRPQDRQFILSSKKLLLSDSGFYLCAWSDRGPQHFGDGTRLSIL.

The V and J genes are TRBV10-1 and TRBJ2-7, with TRBD1 as a possible D gene (5 bases). This CDR3 is 14 amino acids long. Germline CDR1 reads WNHNN; CDR2 reads SYGVQD (reference sequence). Trimming took 0 bases from V and 7 from J, leaving 13 bases between them. Written as DNA, the CDR3 is TGCGCCAGCAGTGAGTCGTCACAGGTCGGAGAGCAGTACTTC. Encoded protein: CASSESSQVGEQYF.

This chain connects TRBV7-2 to TRBJ2-1; TRBD2 agrees at 12 bases. The CDR3 is made up of 19 amino acids. The V and J ends lost 5 bases and 3 bases, in that order; junction bases with no gene match: 14. Germline V gene data show CDR1 as SGHTA and CDR2 as FQGNSA. CDR3 sequence reads: CASSTESLTSGRVYNEQFF. CDR3 coding DNA: TGTGCCAGCAGCACCGAATCCTTGACTAGCGGGAGAGTCTACAATGAGCAGTTCTTC.

This clone came up once. The gene calls are TRBV6-5 and TRBJ2-3; D gene ambiguous. V was cut by 1 base and J by 6 bases, with 8 bases left in between. CDR3 length: 13 residues. Germline-derived CDR1 and CDR2 are MNHEY and SVGAGI. CDR3 loop: CASSYLLRDTQYF. The CDR3 DNA follows: TGTGCCAGCAGTTACTTGCTTAGGGATACGCAGTATTTT.

As for this clone: The sample has other DNA sequences that encode this CDR3 too. The CDR3 spells CASSSGRAYEQYF. In nucleotides, the CDR3 is TGCGCCAGCTCTAGCGGGAGAGCCTACGAGCAGTACTTC. This chain uses TRBV10-2 with TRBJ2-7; TRBD2 matches 10 bases. The CDR3 covers 13 residues. Per the germline V gene, CDR1 is WSHSY and CDR2 is SAAADI. V was clipped by 8 bases and J by 2 bases; unmatched bases: 3.

The DNA of the CDR3 is TGTGCCAGCAGCTTACAGGTTAACCAAGAGACCCAGTACTTC. It codes for CASSLQVNQETQYF. The chain combines TRBV7-9 with TRBJ2-5; D call uncertain. Germline CDR1 and CDR2: SEHNR and FQNEAQ (reference sequence). V was clipped by 2 bases and J by 0 bases, with 7 bases between them. The CDR3 covers 14 residues.

This chain joins TRBV19 and TRBJ2-5; D remains unclear. The germline V gene encodes CDR1 LNHDA and CDR2 SQIVND (reference sequence). V lost 3 bases and J lost 1, with 6 bases in between. The CDR3 contains 13 residues. CDR3 DNA: TGTGCCAGTAGTATTGATATCCAAGAGACCCAGTACTTC. Encoded protein: CASSIDIQETQYF.

The J gene is TRBJ2-7, the V gene TRBV5-1; 8 bases match TRBD1. J gave up 0 bases and V 4 bases, and 12 bases lay outside the gene matches. Germline V gene lookup returns CDR1 SGHRS and CDR2 YFSETQ. This CDR3 is built from 17 residues. The CDR3 sequence is CASSTGRYGQGSYEQYF. CDR3 coding DNA: TGCGCCAGCAGCACCGGTCGATACGGACAGGGCTCCTACGAGCAGTACTTC.

The V gene is TRBV5-1, the J gene TRBJ1-1, with 7 bases fitting TRBD1. The V gene end was trimmed by 4 bases and the J gene end by 0 bases; junction bases not matched to a gene: 6. The CDR3 contains 15 residues. The germline gives CDR1 SGHRS, CDR2 YFSETQ. The CDR3 region is CASSPGQSMNTEAFF. The CDR3 coding sequence is TGCGCCAGCAGCCCGGGACAGTCTATGAACACTGAAGCTTTCTTT.

This clone was seen just once. CDR3 coding DNA: TGTGCCTGGCGGGGGAGGAACACTGAAGCTTTCTTT. Protein sequence: CAWRGRNTEAFF. The chain links TRBV30 to TRBJ1-1, with D tentatively TRBD1 (5 bases). Trimming cost V 5 bases and J 1 base, with 8 bases left between them. CDR3 length equals 12 residues. Per germline, CDR1 GTSNPN and CDR2 SVGIG (reference sequence).

There are a few counts of this clone. Other nucleotide sequences from this sample produce the same CDR3. The chain combines TRBV5-4 with TRBJ1-2; D ambiguous. Germline-derived CDR1 and CDR2 are SGHNT and YYREEE (reference sequence). The CDR3 has 13 amino acids. The V end lost 3 bases, the J end lost 1 base, and 7 bases lay between the germline ends. CDR3 coding DNA: TGTGCCAGCAGCTCCGACGGTAACTATGGCTACACCTTC. It yields the protein CASSSDGNYGYTF.

CDR3 bases: TGTGCCATCCGCGGACAGGGTGAGTCGGAGACCCAGTACTTC. Residues: CAIRGQGESETQYF. The genes are TRBV10-3 and TRBJ2-5, with TRBD1 matching over 8 bases. CDR3 length: 14 amino acids. Germline CDR1 and CDR2: ENHRY and SYGVKD. The V gene end was trimmed by 8 bases and the J gene end by 5 bases; junction bases not matched to a gene: 10.

The V call is TRBV10-3, the J call TRBJ2-5, with D perhaps matching TRBD1 or TRBD2 (5 bases each). The CDR3 is made up of 17 amino acids. V dropped 4 bases and J dropped 3 bases, with 21 bases sitting between them. Germline CDR1 reads ENHRY; CDR2 reads SYGVKD. DNA of the CDR3: TGTGCCATCAGTGTCCGAGAGGGGCGCGGTGCGGAAGAGACCCAGTACTTC. Protein product: CAISVREGRGAEETQYF.

This clone was found a few times. The rearrangement uses TRBV7-2 and TRBJ2-1, with 11 bases that match TRBD2. The V and J ends lost 5 bases and 9 bases, in that order; junction bases with no gene match: 9. The CDR3 runs 15 residues. CDR1 and CDR2 (germline): SGHTA, FQGNSA. Written as DNA, the CDR3 is TGTGCCAGCAGCCTAGGACTAGCGGGCTCAGCTGAGCAGTTCTTC. This codes for CASSLGLAGSAEQFF. The full variable domain, its missing parts supplied by reference TRBV7-2 and TRBJ2-1, is GAGVSQSPSNKVTEKGKDVELRCDPISGHTALYWYRQSLGQGLEFLIYFQGNSAPDKSGLPSDRFSAERTGGSVSTLTIQRTQQEDSAVYLCASSLGLAGSAEQFFGPGTRLTVL.

The chain is built from TRBV30 and TRBJ2-5, with 10 nucleotides matching TRBD2. V dropped 0 bases and J dropped 1; count of bases not matched to a gene: 5. Germline V CDR1 and CDR2: GTSNPN, SVGIG (reference sequence). This CDR3 spans 16 amino acids. The CDR3 DNA sequence: TGTGCCTGGAGTGTAAAACTAGCGGGGTCCCAAGAGACCCAGTACTTC. Translated, it gives CAWSVKLAGSQETQYF. The complete variable domain, with remaining parts taken from reference TRBV30 and TRBJ2-5, reads SQTIHQWPATLVQPVGSPLSLECTVEGTSNPNLYWYRQAAGRGLQLLFYSVGIGQISSEVPQNLSASRPQDRQFILSSKKLLLSDSGFYLCAWSVKLAGSQETQYFGPGTRLLVL.

The rearrangement links TRBV12-5 to TRBJ1-5, with D uncertain. The length of the CDR3 is 12 residues. The germline V gene encodes CDR1 LGHNT and CDR2 FRNRAP. V dropped 2 bases and J dropped 4 bases, with 3 bases sitting between them. CDR3 amino acids: CASGLPNQPQHF. The CDR3 bases are TGTGCTAGTGGTTTGCCAAATCAGCCCCAGCATTTT.

J is TRBJ2-2 and V is TRBV5-4; no clear D. This CDR3 has 14 residues. V shed 0 bases and J shed 5 bases, with 8 bases lying between them. Germline CDR1 reads SGHNT; CDR2 reads YYREEE (reference sequence). The CDR3 here is CASSLAASTGELFF. The CDR3 DNA reads TGTGCCAGCAGCTTGGCGGCAAGTACCGGGGAGCTGTTTTTT. Supplemented by reference TRBV5-4 and TRBJ2-2, the full variable domain reads ETGVTQSPTHLIKTRGQQVTLRCSSQSGHNTVSWYQQALGQGPQFIFQYYREEENGRGNFPPRFSGLQFPNYSSELNVNALELDDSALYLCASSLAASTGELFFGEGSRLTVL.

This clone occurred once. The chain links TRBV5-6 to TRBJ1-1; the D is unclear. The CDR3 length is 13 residues. Germline V gives CDR1 SGHDT, CDR2 YYEEEE. V shed 3 bases and J shed 8 bases, with 14 bases lying between them. CDR3 amino acids: CASSSLGEWEAFF. The CDR3 nucleotides read TGTGCCAGCAGCTCTCTCGGTGAGTGGGAAGCTTTCTTT.

The chain links TRBV29-1 to TRBJ2-3, with 7 bases identical to TRBD2. Trimming took 2 bases from V and 3 from J; bases not matched to a gene: 11. This CDR3 has 16 residues. The V gene's germline CDR1 is SQVTM and CDR2 ANQGSEA. CDR3 amino acids: CSVERASGSGTDTQYF. CDR3 bases: TGCAGCGTTGAAAGGGCTAGCGGAAGCGGGACAGATACGCAGTATTTT.

The J gene is TRBJ1-1, the V gene TRBV5-1, with TRBD1 as a possible D gene (5 bases). Germline-derived CDR1 and CDR2 are SGHRS and YFSETQ. This CDR3 spans 16 amino acids. Trimming removed 0 bases at V and 2 bases at J, with 14 bases between. The CDR3 nucleotides read TGCGCCAGCAGCTTGGACGCTTCCGGGGGTAACACTGAAGCTTTCTTT. It yields the protein CASSLDASGGNTEAFF.

The chain has TRBV20-1 and TRBJ2-1; D not certain. CDR3 size: 11 residues. CDR1 is DFQATT, CDR2 SNEGSKA, per germline (reference sequence). The ends were cut back, 5 bases at V and 9 bases at J, with 11 bases in the middle. CDR3 in amino acids: CSAPRAPEQFF. CDR3 sequence (DNA): TGCAGTGCTCCCCGCGCTCCTGAGCAGTTCTTC.

This chain links TRBV4-1 with TRBJ2-1, with TRBD2 identical over 9 bases. Germline CDR1 reads MGHRA; CDR2 reads YSYEKL. The CDR3 spans 16 residues. Trimming at V came to 2 bases and at J to 4 bases, leaving 6 bases not matched to a gene. CDR3 loop: CASSQNLAGQYNEQFF. In DNA form, the CDR3 reads TGCGCCAGCAGCCAAAATCTAGCGGGGCAGTACAATGAGCAGTTCTTC.

V and J are TRBV7-9 and TRBJ2-3, with 11 bases identical to TRBD2. V trimming: 3 bases; J trimming: 5 bases; junction bases outside the gene matches: 1. CDR3 size: 14 residues. Per germline, CDR1 SEHNR and CDR2 FQNEAQ (reference sequence). The CDR3 DNA is TGTGCCAGCAGCTTCGGACTAGCGGGAGATACGCAGTATTTT. Amino acid sequence: CASSFGLAGDTQYF. The full variable domain, rest sourced from reference TRBV7-9 and TRBJ2-3, is DTGVSQNPRHKITKRGQNVTFRCDPISEHNRLYWYRQTLGQGPEFLTYFQNEAQLEKSRLLSDRFSAERPKGSFSTLEIQRTEQGDSAMYLCASSFGLAGDTQYFGPGTRLTVL.

Here the CDR3 reads CAISVGSREQFF. DNA of the CDR3: TGTGCCATCAGTGTTGGGAGCAGGGAGCAGTTCTTC. This sequence joins TRBV10-3 and TRBJ2-1; perhaps TRBD2 as D (5 bases). Germline lookup yields CDR1 ENHRY and CDR2 SYGVKD. Trimming stripped 4 bases from V and 10 bases from J, with 11 bases between. The CDR3 sequence is 12 residues long.

This clone was seen just once. This CDR3 reads CASSYAGLAETQYF. In nucleotides, the CDR3 is TGTGCCAGCAGCTACGCCGGGCTAGCCGAGACCCAGTACTTC. This chain connects TRBV7-9 to TRBJ2-5; a possible D gene is TRBD2 (5 bases). Germline values: CDR1 SEHNR, CDR2 FQNEAQ (reference sequence). CDR3 length: 14 residues. Trimming took 4 bases from V and 5 from J, leaving 14 bases between them.